Sequencing of this T cell receptor (beta chain) was carried out in a study of spatial heterogeneity in lung cancer (dated by TCRdb to between 2018 and 2021). Background for the entire study: Beta-chain transcripts were consistently detected in greater numbers than alpha-chain transcripts, which likely reflected higher beta-chain transcript abundance. The study linked features of the TCR repertoire to counts of nonsynonymous mutations, which were determined by whole-exome sequencing of tumor tissue. In the raw uncorrected reads, each unique combination of TCR and UMI appeared on average more than ten times. In non-small cell lung cancer, the study quantitatively compared TCR alpha and beta repertoires across several tumor regions, matched nontumor lung, and blood. Both alpha and beta chains were TCR-sequenced in samples taken at surgery, namely 220 tumor regions, around 64 matched nontumor lung samples and 50 to 60 PBMC samples.

The method was 5' RACE. TCRdb records NextSeq 500 as the sequencer. To allow correction of PCR and sequencing errors, the TCR library protocol tagged every TCR cDNA molecule with a unique molecular identifier. The authors processed their data as follows. TCR identification, UMI-based error correction and CDR3 extraction were all carried out with Decombinator tools. Expanded TCRs were defined as those above a frequency of 2 per 1,000, corresponding to the top 1% of the tumor frequency distribution. Rényi diversity was computed with the R vegan package after subsampling each repertoire 100 times to 5,000 TCRs. CDR3 similarity networks were constructed using string-kernel similarity of amino acid triplets, with links drawn between CDR3s whose pairwise similarity was above 0.82. The public reads were reanalyzed by TCRdb: fastp trimming at Q25, MiXCR alignment, in-frame beta chains only. Every CDR3 protein is listed once, alongside the most common genes and DNA of its rows. TCRdb, rather than the study authors, made the V and J calls. The sample table lists about 7,900 distinct CDR3 sequences, 4% to 5% of them with a count of one. The ten largest clonotypes hold over 25% of the sample.

What the research found in general, with its limitations: Additional single-cell paired TCR alpha and beta sequencing was considered necessary to confirm, at a functional level, the hypothesis that regional TCRs recognize regional mutations. Ubiquitous expanded tumor TCRs were detected in blood more often at tumor resection than at routine follow-up.

Including the terminal cysteine and phenylalanine, the CDR3 comprises 15 residues. CDR3 DNA is the only sequence kept; it has 45 bases, read in frame from the first base. Taken from the germline V gene, the CDR1 and CDR2 loops are SGHTA and FQGNSA. Trimming accounts for 0 bases at V and 8 bases at J, while the number of junction bases matched to no gene is 5. The time point label here, explained by the study, means: sample taken at primary tumor resection. Without any cell sorting, TCR sequencing was performed on whole RNA extracted either from tumor and nontumor lung tissue or from cryopreserved PBMC samples. The donors were fewer than 90 patients from the lung TRACERx cohort who had early-stage, untreated non-small cell lung cancer. Only patients for whom sufficient RNA was available from at least two tumor regions were selected for TCR sequencing. This clonotype was counted many times. The target of this receptor is not known. Base qualities are not recorded, but no much larger clone differs from it by a single base. Because this beta chain is a stray read in a library intended to capture alpha chains, its abundance should not be given much weight.

Source: PBMCs, taken at surgery. The receptor was derived from a male donor with early-stage non-small cell lung cancer. The sequence is built from TRBV7-2 and TRBJ1-2, with 11 bases in between that match TRBD1. CDR3 protein: CASSLAPDRGLGYTF. The nucleotide sequence is given as TGTGCCAGCAGCTTAGCGCCGGACAGGGGGCTAGGCTACACCTTC.